Reported below is one TCR beta chain. Produced via immunoSEQ multiplex PCR; TCRdb's table is partial and in-frame only. Of over 400,000 clones listed, roughly 95% are singletons. This record belongs to a study of shared clonotypes between healthy human individuals. Healthy adults negative for HIV, lacking recent acute infections or vaccinations, served as donors. Those who donated, Caucasian adults without exception, all lived in Nashville, Tennessee. Trimming pared 0 bases from V and 4 bases from J, leaving 12 bases between. The V gene's germline CDR1 is MNHEY and CDR2 SVGAGI. There are 15 residues in the CDR3.

Sequenced material: naive CD4+ T cells sorted from blood. Subset indicated: CD45RA+ positively selected. The chain links TRBV6-5 to TRBJ1-2; D is possibly TRBD1 (5 bases). The clonotype originates from a woman aged 25 to 45 in good health. Here the CDR3 reads CASSYSAGVGYGYTF. The DNA of the CDR3 is TGTGCCAGCAGTTACTCTGCGGGGGTTGGCTATGGCTACACCTTC.